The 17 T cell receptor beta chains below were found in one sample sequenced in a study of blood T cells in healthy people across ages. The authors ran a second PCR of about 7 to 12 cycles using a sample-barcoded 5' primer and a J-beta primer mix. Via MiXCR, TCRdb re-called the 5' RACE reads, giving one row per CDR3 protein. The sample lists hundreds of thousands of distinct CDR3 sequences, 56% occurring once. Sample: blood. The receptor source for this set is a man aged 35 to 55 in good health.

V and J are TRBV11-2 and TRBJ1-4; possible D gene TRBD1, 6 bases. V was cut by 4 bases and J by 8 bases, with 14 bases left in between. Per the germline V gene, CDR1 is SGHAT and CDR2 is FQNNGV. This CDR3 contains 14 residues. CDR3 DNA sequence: TGTGCCAGCAGCTCCCAGGGGTTTGAAGAAAAACTGTTTTTT. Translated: CASSSQGFEEKLFF.

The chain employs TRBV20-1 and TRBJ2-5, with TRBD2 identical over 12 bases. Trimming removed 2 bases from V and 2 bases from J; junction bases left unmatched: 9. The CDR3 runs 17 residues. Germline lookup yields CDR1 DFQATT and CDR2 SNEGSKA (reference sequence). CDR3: CSARSGLAGTPQETQYF. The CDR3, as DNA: TGCAGTGCTAGATCTGGACTAGCGGGGACCCCTCAAGAGACCCAGTACTTC.

This chain's CDR3 is CASQCGGIQSGTGCAGGYTF. CDR3 coding DNA: TGTGCCAGCCAGTGTGGCGGGATCCAAAGCGGAACAGGGTGTGCCGGTGGCTACACCTTC. This rearrangement joins TRBV6-1 to TRBJ1-2; tentatively, D is TRBD1 (6 bases). V lost 8 bases, J lost 7 bases, and 38 bases lay in between. The CDR3 is made up of 20 amino acids. CDR1 and CDR2 from the germline V gene are MNHNS and SASEGT.

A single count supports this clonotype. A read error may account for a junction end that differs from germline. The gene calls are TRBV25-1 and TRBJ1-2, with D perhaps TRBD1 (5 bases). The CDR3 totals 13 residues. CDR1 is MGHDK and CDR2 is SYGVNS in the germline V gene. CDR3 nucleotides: TGTGCCAGCAGCAGGGTACTTAACTATAGCTACACCTTC. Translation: CASSRVLNYSYTF.

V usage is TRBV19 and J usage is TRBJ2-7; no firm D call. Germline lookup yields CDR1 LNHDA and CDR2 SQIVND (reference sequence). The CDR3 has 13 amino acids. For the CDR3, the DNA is TGTGCTTGTAGTATAGGTCAGACCTACGAGCAGTACTTC. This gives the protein CACSIGQTYEQYF.

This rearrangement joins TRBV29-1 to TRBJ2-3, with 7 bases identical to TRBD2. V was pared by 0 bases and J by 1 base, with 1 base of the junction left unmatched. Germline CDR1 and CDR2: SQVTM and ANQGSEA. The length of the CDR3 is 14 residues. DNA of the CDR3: TGCAGCGTTGAAGACAGCGGGGGCACAGATACGCAGTATTTT. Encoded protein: CSVEDSGGTDTQYF.

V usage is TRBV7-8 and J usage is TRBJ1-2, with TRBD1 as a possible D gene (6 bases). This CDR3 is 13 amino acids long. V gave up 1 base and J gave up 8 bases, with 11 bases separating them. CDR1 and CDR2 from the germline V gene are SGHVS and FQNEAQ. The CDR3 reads CASSLGWTEGYTF. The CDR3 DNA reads TGTGCCAGCAGCTTAGGCTGGACAGAAGGCTACACCTTC.

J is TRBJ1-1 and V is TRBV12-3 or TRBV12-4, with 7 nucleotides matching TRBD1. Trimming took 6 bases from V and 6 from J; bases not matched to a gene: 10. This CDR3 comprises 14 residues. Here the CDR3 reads CASSGDSWGAEAFF. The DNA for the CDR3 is TGTGCCAGCAGCGGGGACAGCTGGGGCGCTGAAGCTTTCTTT.

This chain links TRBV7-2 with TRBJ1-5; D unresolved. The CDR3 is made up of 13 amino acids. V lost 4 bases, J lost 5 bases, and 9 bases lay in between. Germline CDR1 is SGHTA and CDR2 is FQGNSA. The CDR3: CASSYTKDQPQHF. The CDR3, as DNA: TGTGCCAGCAGCTACACCAAGGATCAGCCCCAGCATTTT.

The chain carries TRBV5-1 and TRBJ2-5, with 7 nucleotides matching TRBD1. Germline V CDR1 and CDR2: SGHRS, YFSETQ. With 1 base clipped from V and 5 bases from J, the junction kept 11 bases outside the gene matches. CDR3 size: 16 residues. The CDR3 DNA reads TGCGCCAGCAGCTTGACGTTACAGGGGTCGCGGGAGACCCAGTACTTC. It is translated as CASSLTLQGSRETQYF.

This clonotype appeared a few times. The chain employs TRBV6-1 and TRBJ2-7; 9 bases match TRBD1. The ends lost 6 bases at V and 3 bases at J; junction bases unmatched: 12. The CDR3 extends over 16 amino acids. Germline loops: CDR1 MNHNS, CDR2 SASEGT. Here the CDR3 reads CASSLGGTGKVYEQYF. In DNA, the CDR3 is TGTGCCAGCAGCCTGGGGGGGACAGGGAAGGTCTACGAGCAGTACTTC.

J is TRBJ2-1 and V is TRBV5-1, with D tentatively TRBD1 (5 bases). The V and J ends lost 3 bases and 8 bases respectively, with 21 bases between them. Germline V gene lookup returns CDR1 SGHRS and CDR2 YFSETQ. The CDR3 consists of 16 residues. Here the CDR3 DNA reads TGCGCCAGCAGCTGGGGCCCTAGGCCAGACCGGGATGAGCAGTTCTTC. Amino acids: CASSWGPRPDRDEQFF.

The CDR3 spells CASTPPQHTGELFF. DNA of the CDR3: TGTGCCAGCACCCCACCCCAGCACACCGGGGAGCTGTTTTTT. The V gene is TRBV3-1, the J gene TRBJ2-2; D gene ambiguous. Trimming cost V 7 bases and J 3 bases, with 12 bases left between them. The CDR3 runs 14 residues. Germline CDR1 LGHDT, CDR2 YNNKEL (reference sequence).

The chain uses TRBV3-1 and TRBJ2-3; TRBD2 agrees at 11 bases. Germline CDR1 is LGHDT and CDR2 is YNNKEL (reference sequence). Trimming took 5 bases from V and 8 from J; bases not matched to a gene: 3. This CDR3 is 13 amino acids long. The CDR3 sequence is CASSSTSGGTQYF. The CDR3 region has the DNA TGTGCCAGCAGCTCAACTAGCGGGGGTACGCAGTATTTT.

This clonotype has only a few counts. CDR3 amino acids: CASSLVAGYNEQFF. CDR3 nucleotides: TGTGCCAGCAGTTTAGTAGCGGGATACAATGAGCAGTTCTTC. This sequence joins TRBV28 and TRBJ2-1, with 8 positions matching TRBD2. With V trimmed by 2 bases and J by 4 bases, 1 base remained unmatched. The germline V gene has CDR1 MDHEN and CDR2 SYDVKM. This CDR3 is 14 amino acids long. Supplemented by reference TRBV28 and TRBJ2-1, the full variable domain reads DVKVTQSSRYLVKRTGEKVFLECVQDMDHENMFWYRQDPGLGLRLIYFSYDVKMKEKGDIPEGYSVSREKKERFSLILESASTNQTSMYLCASSLVAGYNEQFFGPGTRLTVL.

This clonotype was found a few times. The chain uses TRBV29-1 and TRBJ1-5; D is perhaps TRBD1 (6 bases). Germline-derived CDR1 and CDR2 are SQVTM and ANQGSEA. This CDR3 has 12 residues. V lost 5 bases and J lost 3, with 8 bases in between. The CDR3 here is CSVRDTNQPQHF. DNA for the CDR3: TGCAGCGTTCGGGACACCAATCAGCCCCAGCATTTT.

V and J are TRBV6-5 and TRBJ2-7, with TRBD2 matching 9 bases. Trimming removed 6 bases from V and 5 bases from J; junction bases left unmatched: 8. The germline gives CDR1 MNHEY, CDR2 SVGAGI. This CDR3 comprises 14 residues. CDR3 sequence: CASRTSGPADEQYF. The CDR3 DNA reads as TGTGCCAGCAGGACTAGCGGCCCCGCTGACGAGCAGTACTTC.